Presented here are 29 T cell receptor beta chains from one specimen sequenced in a study of spatial heterogeneity in lung cancer. Time point noted: sample taken at primary tumor resection. Notes on the study in general: Tracking of tumor mutation counts was seen in expanded intratumoral alpha and beta TCR counts.

These receptors are not linked to any known antigen. TCRdb fed the 5' RACE reads into MiXCR, producing one record per CDR3 protein. The table lists several thousand distinct CDR3 sequences, roughly an eighth of them singletons, with roughly 13% in the top ten. This material consisted of lung tumor tissue, taken at surgery. Receptor source: a male donor with early-stage non-small cell lung cancer.

This clonotype was seen ten or more times. This beta chain lies outside the target of a library built for alpha chains; its clone size means little. The gene calls are TRBV5-5 and TRBJ1-1, with 7 bases that match TRBD1. This CDR3 spans 13 amino acids. Trimming at V came to 4 bases and at J to 6 bases, leaving 6 bases not matched to a gene. Germline V lookup: CDR1 SGHKS, CDR2 YYEKEE (reference sequence). CDR3 in amino acids: CASSTATGAEAFF. The CDR3 DNA reads as TGTGCCAGCAGCACGGCCACAGGGGCTGAAGCTTTCTTT.

Turning to this clonotype: This beta chain is an unintended read in a library built for alpha chains; its size means little. The gene calls are TRBV7-2 and TRBJ1-6; maybe TRBD1 (5 bases). The CDR3 is 14 residues long. Germline values: CDR1 SGHTA, CDR2 FQGNSA. V lost 3 bases, J lost 6 bases, and 9 bases lay in between. CDR3 bases: TGTGCCAGCAGCTTTCGACAGACTAATTCACCCCTCCACTTT. Amino acids: CASSFRQTNSPLHF.

This clonotype was found many times. This beta chain lies outside the target of a library built for alpha chains; its clone size means little. The chain couples TRBV11-2 to TRBJ2-7; 14 bases map to TRBD2. The CDR3 length is 14 residues. Germline-derived CDR1 and CDR2 are SGHAT and FQNNGV. Trimming cost V 5 bases and J 4 bases; bases outside gene matches: 1. CDR3 residues: CASSRTSGRYEQYF. The CDR3 bases are TGTGCCAGCAGCCGGACTAGCGGGAGGTACGAGCAGTACTTC.

This clonotype has a count of ten or more. Found in a library prepared for alpha chains, this beta chain is an off-target read, and its abundance has little meaning. This chain connects TRBV12-3 or TRBV12-4 to TRBJ1-6; unclear D gene. The CDR3 loop spans 12 amino acids. V shed 3 bases and J shed 14 bases, with 11 bases lying between them. The DNA for the CDR3 is TGTGCCAGCAGTTTGGAGCGGGAGGCCCTCCACTTT. Protein sequence: CASSLEREALHF.

This clonotype was observed at least ten times. This beta chain lies outside the target of a library built for alpha chains; its clone size means little. The rearrangement joins TRBV10-3 to TRBJ2-1, with 12 bases matching TRBD2. V was pared by 1 base and J by 8 bases, with 3 bases of the junction left unmatched. Per germline, CDR1 ENHRY and CDR2 SYGVKD. The CDR3 is 15 residues long. The CDR3 DNA reads TGTGCCATCAGTGAGTGGACTAGCGGGGTCGATGAGCAGTTCTTC. Its translation is CAISEWTSGVDEQFF.

Ten or more counts support this clonotype. Since it is a stray read in a library aimed at alpha chains, this beta chain has a size that is not meaningful. CDR3 nucleotides: TGTGCCAGCAGCGTAGGGACAGGGGGCGCCCCTAACTATGGCTACACCTTC. Encoded protein: CASSVGTGGAPNYGYTF. The chain links TRBV7-8 to TRBJ1-2; 12 bases agree with TRBD1. CDR3 size: 17 residues. Germline CDR1 SGHVS, CDR2 FQNEAQ. Trimming removed 5 bases from V and 0 bases from J; junction bases left unmatched: 7.

Concerning this clonotype: Since it is a stray read in a library aimed at alpha chains, this beta chain has a size that is not meaningful. This sequence joins TRBV3-1 and TRBJ2-1; 7 bases are shared with TRBD2. V was clipped by 1 base and J by 2 bases; unmatched bases: 8. Germline V gene data show CDR1 as LGHDT and CDR2 as YNNKEL (reference sequence). The CDR3 loop spans 17 amino acids. The CDR3 DNA is TGTGCCAGCAGCCAAGGGCTTCCCCGGGGGGCCTACAATGAGCAGTTCTTC. This sequence encodes CASSQGLPRGAYNEQFF.

This clonotype has at least ten counts. For a library built for alpha chains, this beta chain is a stray read; little rests on its size. V and J are TRBV7-2 and TRBJ1-1; D ambiguous. The germline V and J ends were trimmed by 5 bases and 11 bases, with 18 bases remaining between them. Germline CDR1 reads SGHTA; CDR2 reads FQGNSA. The CDR3 covers 13 residues. The CDR3 loop reads CASSPPNQVSAFF. For the CDR3, the DNA is TGTGCCAGCAGCCCCCCGAACCAGGTTTCGGCTTTCTTT.

This clonotype was seen once. This beta chain came through as a stray read in a library set up for alpha chains, and its size says little. The chain links TRBV10-3 to TRBJ1-5; D not resolved. This CDR3 region has 13 residues. The V and J ends lost 0 bases and 7 bases respectively, with 7 bases between them. The germline CDR1 and CDR2 sequences are ENHRY and SYGVKD. The chain's CDR3 is CAISESGGQPQHF. CDR3 nucleotides: TGTGCCATCAGTGAGTCTGGTGGCCAGCCCCAGCATTTT.

The sample holds many counts of this clonotype. Because the library targeted alpha chains, this beta chain is an off-target read whose size means little. This chain links TRBV5-1 with TRBJ2-1, with D tentatively TRBD1 (6 bases). The V end was cut by 1 base, the J end by 8 bases, with 16 bases between. The CDR3 contains 15 residues. Germline CDR1 SGHRS, CDR2 YFSETQ. CDR3 amino acids: CASSLRAGARDEQFF. The CDR3 coding sequence is TGCGCCAGCAGCTTGAGGGCAGGGGCCCGCGATGAGCAGTTCTTC. The variable domain in full, with the rest retrieved from reference TRBV5-1 and TRBJ2-1, is KAGVTQTPRYLIKTRGQQVTLSCSPISGHRSVSWYQQTPGQGLQFLFEYFSETQRNKGNFPGRFSGRQFSNSRSEMNVSTLELGDSALYLCASSLRAGARDEQFFGPGTRLTVL.

Ten or more counts support this clonotype. This beta chain lies outside the target of a library built for alpha chains; its clone size means little. This chain uses TRBV18 with TRBJ2-1; TRBD1 is a possible D gene (5 bases). CDR3 size: 12 residues. Germline loops: CDR1 KGHSH, CDR2 LQKENI. Trimming stripped 7 bases from V and 5 bases from J, with 9 bases between. CDR3 sequence reads: CASCRQNNEQFF. CDR3 sequence (DNA): TGTGCCAGCTGTCGACAGAACAATGAGCAGTTCTTC.

In its sample, this clonotype is medium-sized. The library was built for alpha chains, so this beta chain is an off-target read and its size means little. The rearrangement uses TRBV28 and TRBJ1-1; D is undetermined. The CDR3 extends over 12 amino acids. Between the trimmed V and J ends, which lost 8 bases and 1 base, there was a span of 8 bases. From germline, CDR1 is MDHEN and CDR2 SYDVKM. Here the CDR3 reads CASLSPNTEAFF. Here the CDR3 DNA reads TGTGCCAGCCTAAGTCCGAACACTGAAGCTTTCTTT. The complete variable domain, with remaining parts taken from reference TRBV28 and TRBJ1-1, reads DVKVTQSSRYLVKRTGEKVFLECVQDMDHENMFWYRQDPGLGLRLIYFSYDVKMKEKGDIPEGYSVSREKKERFSLILESASTNQTSMYLCASLSPNTEAFFGQGTRLTVV.

This clonotype was recorded at least ten times. A library made for alpha chains picked up this beta chain off target, so its size means little. V and J are TRBV12-3 or TRBV12-4 and TRBJ1-2; D may be TRBD1 (6 bases). CDR3 length: 14 amino acids. The V and J ends lost 5 bases and 1 base respectively, with 11 bases between them. The DNA of the CDR3 is TGTGCCAGCAGTCCCAACAGGGTTAACTATGGCTACACCTTC. Translation: CASSPNRVNYGYTF.

This clonotype is medium-sized (0.01 to 0.1%) within its sample. Within a library made for alpha chains, this beta chain is off target, and its count is uninformative. The genes are TRBV20-1 and TRBJ1-2, with D uncertain. Germline CDR1 and CDR2: DFQATT and SNEGSKA (reference sequence). With 0 bases removed from V and 7 bases from J, the gap between germline ends came to 12 bases. CDR3 length: 13 residues. The CDR3 nucleotides are TGCAGTGCTAGAGAGGTCGAATTCGGTGGCTACACCTTC. This sequence encodes CSAREVEFGGYTF.

By share, this clonotype counts as medium-sized. In a library made to pick up alpha chains, this beta chain is a stray read with a size that means little. The CDR3 reads CASTRAGSGNQPQHF. In DNA form, the CDR3 reads TGTGCCAGCACCCGGGCAGGGTCGGGCAATCAGCCCCAGCATTTT. The chain combines TRBV5-6 with TRBJ1-5, with a possible D match to TRBD1 (5 bases). The CDR3 extends over 15 amino acids. V lost 6 bases to trimming and J lost 2 bases, with 15 bases between them. CDR1 is SGHDT, CDR2 YYEEEE, per germline.

This clonotype is labeled as large (0.1 to 1%). A library made for alpha chains picked up this beta chain off target, so its size means little. The chain links TRBV20-1 to TRBJ2-1; TRBD2 matches at 8 bases. Germline values: CDR1 DFQATT, CDR2 SNEGSKA (reference sequence). CDR3 length: 16 residues. J lost 3 bases, V lost 3 bases, and 10 bases had no gene match. The CDR3 bases are TGCAGTGCTAGGTCTGCCGGGACTAGAGACTACAATGAGCAGTTCTTC. As protein: CSARSAGTRDYNEQFF.

With respect to this clonotype: For a library built for alpha chains, this beta chain is a stray read; little rests on its size. The chain employs TRBV20-1 and TRBJ1-5; D is perhaps TRBD1 (5 bases). The CDR3 sequence is 13 residues long. V was shortened by 3 bases and J by 4 bases, with 10 bases between the two germline ends. Germline loops: CDR1 DFQATT, CDR2 SNEGSKA (reference sequence). The CDR3 protein is CSARGPENQPQHF. Written as DNA, the CDR3 is TGCAGTGCTAGGGGACCAGAGAATCAGCCCCAGCATTTT.

This clonotype has a count of ten or more. This beta chain was picked up by a library intended for alpha chains and is off target, so its count carries little meaning. The chain recombines TRBV12-3 or TRBV12-4 with TRBJ2-7, with D possibly matching TRBD2 (6 bases). CDR3 length: 15 residues. Trimming removed 8 bases from V and 0 bases from J, with 17 bases in between. The CDR3 is CASASDQDYSYEQYF. CDR3 sequence (DNA): TGTGCCAGCGCCAGTGATCAGGACTACTCCTACGAGCAGTACTTC.

By share of the sample, this clonotype is medium-sized. For a library built for alpha chains, this beta chain is a stray read; little rests on its size. The chain combines TRBV6-6 with TRBJ1-2, with D possibly being TRBD1 (5 bases). Germline V gene data show CDR1 as MNHNY and CDR2 as SVGAGI (reference sequence). V was cut by 4 bases and J by 0 bases, with 9 bases left in between. CDR3 length: 14 residues. The CDR3 coding sequence is TGTGCCAGCAGTTGGCAGGGCGCTAACTATGGCTACACCTTC. Its translation is CASSWQGANYGYTF.

The sample holds many counts of this clonotype. Because this beta chain is a stray read in a library intended to capture alpha chains, its abundance should not be given much weight. The chain employs TRBV7-8 and TRBJ1-5, with D perhaps matching TRBD1 (6 bases). This CDR3 comprises 15 residues. Trimming stripped 4 bases from V and 0 bases from J, with 10 bases between. Per germline, CDR1 SGHVS and CDR2 FQNEAQ. In nucleotides, the CDR3 is TGTGCCAGCAGCTCCCAGGGGTCTAGCAATCAGCCCCAGCATTTT. Translating gives CASSSQGSSNQPQHF.

Regarding this clonotype: Within a library made for alpha chains, this beta chain is off target, and its count is uninformative. This chain joins TRBV4-1 and TRBJ2-6; D possibly matches TRBD1 or TRBD2 (5 bases each). Germline V gene sequence: CDR1 MGHRA, CDR2 YSYEKL. With 0 bases removed from V and 7 bases from J, the gap between germline ends came to 19 bases. CDR3 length equals 18 residues. CDR3 DNA: TGCGCCAGCAGCCAAGATCGGGCGGTCTCTGGGGGAGCCAACGTCCTGACTTTC. This translates into CASSQDRAVSGGANVLTF.

With respect to this clonotype: Little can be read into the size of this beta chain, an off-target read in a library designed for alpha chains. The V call is TRBV6-6, the J call TRBJ1-1, with D perhaps matching TRBD1 (6 bases). Trimming took 2 bases from V and 3 from J, leaving 19 bases between them. Looked up from germline, CDR1 is MNHNY and CDR2 is SVGAGI (reference sequence). The CDR3 sequence is 17 residues long. For the CDR3, the DNA is TGTGCCAGCAGTTACAGCACAGGGTTACCAAGGGACACTGAAGCTTTCTTT. Protein sequence: CASSYSTGLPRDTEAFF.

This clonotype has ten or more counts. A library made for alpha chains picked up this beta chain off target, so its size means little. The chain has TRBV10-1 and TRBJ2-7; D uncertain. V was shortened by 4 bases and J by 0 bases, with 16 bases between the two germline ends. Germline loops: CDR1 WNHNN, CDR2 SYGVQD (reference sequence). This CDR3 contains 16 residues. The CDR3 sequence: CASSVVVAVDSYEQYF. The CDR3 DNA reads as TGCGCCAGCAGTGTAGTTGTAGCAGTCGACTCCTACGAGCAGTACTTC.

About this clonotype itself: This beta chain slipped into a library made for alpha chains as a stray read, so its size is not meaningful. V usage is TRBV7-2 and J usage is TRBJ2-5, with 9 bases fitting TRBD2. Trimming cost V 5 bases and J 5 bases; bases outside gene matches: 18. Germline loops: CDR1 SGHTA, CDR2 FQGNSA. The CDR3 extends over 18 amino acids. The DNA for the CDR3 is TGTGCCAGCAGCCGCGCGGCTATGGGGCTAGCGGGATACGAGACCCAGTACTTC. Translation gives CASSRAAMGLAGYETQYF.

Ten or more counts support this clonotype. This beta chain lies outside the target of a library built for alpha chains; its clone size means little. The chain couples TRBV30 to TRBJ2-1, with a tentative D call TRBD2 (6 bases). Germline V gives CDR1 GTSNPN, CDR2 SVGIG (reference sequence). Trimming removed 3 bases from V and 9 bases from J, with 12 bases in between. The CDR3 has 12 amino acids. DNA for the CDR3: TGTGCCTGGAGCGGGAGCACGATTGAGCAGTTCTTC. It is translated as CAWSGSTIEQFF.

The sample holds many counts of this clonotype. The size of this beta chain means little, since it is a stray read in a library made for alpha chains. The chain has TRBV27 and TRBJ2-1, with 13 bases matching TRBD2. This CDR3 is 19 amino acids long. With V trimmed by 0 bases and J by 1 base, 6 bases remained unmatched. Germline-derived CDR1 and CDR2 are MNHEY and SMNVEV (reference sequence). The CDR3 loop reads CASSLSGLAGVRSYNEQFF. The CDR3 DNA follows: TGTGCCAGCAGTTTATCCGGACTAGCGGGAGTCCGGTCCTACAATGAGCAGTTCTTC.

In its sample, this clonotype was seen many times. Because the library targeted alpha chains, this beta chain is an off-target read whose size means little. The J gene is TRBJ1-2, the V gene TRBV29-1, with TRBD1 as a possible D gene (5 bases). Looked up from germline, CDR1 is SQVTM and CDR2 is ANQGSEA. The ends were cut back, 7 bases at V and 9 bases at J, with 15 bases in the middle. The CDR3 is 11 amino acids. CDR3 region: CSGTQDLSYTF. The CDR3 DNA is TGCAGCGGAACACAGGACCTGAGCTACACCTTC. Full variable domain (outside the CDR3, taken from reference TRBV29-1 and TRBJ1-2): SAVISQKPSRDICQRGTSLTIQCQVDSQVTMMFWYRQQPGQSLTLIATANQGSEATYESGFVIDKFPISRPNLTFSTLTVSNMSPEDSSIYLCSGTQDLSYTFGSGTRLTVV.

This clonotype was seen at least ten times. This beta chain is an off-target read within a library intended for alpha chains, so its frequency means little. The gene calls are TRBV6-2 or TRBV6-3 and TRBJ2-7; 8 bases fit TRBD2. The junction had 11 bases not matched to a gene; V was cut back by 7 bases and J by 0 bases. Germline V gene sequence: CDR1 MNHEY, CDR2 SVGEGT. The CDR3 length is 16 residues. The DNA for the CDR3 is TGTGCCAGCACCCGCCCAACTAGCGGACTCTCCTACGAGCAGTACTTC. Amino acid sequence: CASTRPTSGLSYEQYF.

Turning to this clonotype: The size of this beta chain means little, since it is a stray read in a library made for alpha chains. J is TRBJ2-3 and V is TRBV7-9; D not resolved. V dropped 5 bases and J dropped 4 bases, with 13 bases sitting between them. Germline V CDR1 and CDR2: SEHNR, FQNEAQ (reference sequence). CDR3 size: 14 residues. The CDR3 DNA reads TGTGCCAGCAGCCACCGAGACCCCTCAGATACGCAGTATTTT. Protein: CASSHRDPSDTQYF.